The rows below give T cell receptor beta chains drawn from one sample of a study of T cells after somatic rescue of genetic block. Clones were read by immunoSEQ multiplex PCR, and TCRdb kept only the in-frame ones, dropping some. The top ten hold under 25% of the sample, which has about 14,000 clones, under 75% seen once. Source material: peripheral blood mononuclear cells (PBMCs). Every receptor here comes from a boy younger than 18. CDR3s include the opening cysteine and the closing phenylalanine or tryptophan. The D gene is left open where the match is weak. A clone size is listed for some rows: how often the clone was seen (once, few, many), or a class if it is expanded.

D: -
V: TRBV28
J: TRBJ1-4
size: -
DNA: TGTGCCAGCAGCTGGCGGACCCTTTTTAATGAAAAACTGTTTTTT
CDR3: CASSWRTLFNEKLFF

D: -
V: TRBV5-1
J: TRBJ1-5
size: -
DNA: TGCGCCAGCAGCTTGGAGGGGGTTCAGCCCCAGCATTTT
CDR3: CASSLEGVQPQHF

D: TRBD1
V: TRBV28
J: TRBJ1-1
size: few
DNA: TGTGCCAGCAGTTCCGACAGGGCGAACACTGAAGCTTTCTTT
CDR3: CASSSDRANTEAFF

D: TRBD1
V: TRBV7-3
J: TRBJ2-7
size: -
DNA: TGTGCCAGCAGCTTCTCCCCGGGACAGGGTTACGAGCAGTACTTC
CDR3: CASSFSPGQGYEQYF

D: -
V: TRBV7-9
J: TRBJ2-5
size: once
DNA: TGTGCCAGCAGCATATCCGGGGACATTCAAGAGACCCAGTACTTC
CDR3: CASSISGDIQETQYF

D: -
V: TRBV7-9
J: TRBJ2-3
size: -
DNA: TGTGCCAGCAGCTTTTCTACCGGGACCTTCACAGATACGCAGTATTTT
CDR3: CASSFSTGTFTDTQYF

D: TRBD1
V: TRBV10-3
J: TRBJ1-2
size: -
DNA: TGTGCCATCAGCGGGACAGGGGCTGGCTACACCTTC
CDR3: CAISGTGAGYTF

D: -
V: TRBV7-9
J: TRBJ2-5
size: -
DNA: TGTGCCAGCAGCTTAGAGTTGTCTAGCCGAGAGACCCAGTACTTC
CDR3: CASSLELSSRETQYF

D: -
V: TRBV11-2
J: TRBJ2-1
size: once
DNA: TGTGCCAGCACCACACTAGTCTACAATGAGCAGTTCTTC
CDR3: CASTTLVYNEQFF

D: -
V: TRBV28
J: TRBJ2-2
size: -
DNA: TGTGCCAGCACCCTAAATCGGGCAGGGGGGGACACCGGGGAGCTGTTTTTT
CDR3: CASTLNRAGGDTGELFF

D: TRBD1
V: TRBV5-1
J: TRBJ1-6
size: -
DNA: TGCGCCAGCAGCCCGGGACAGGCCTGGAGCTATAATTCACCCCTCCACTTT
CDR3: CASSPGQAWSYNSPLHF

D: -
V: TRBV28
J: TRBJ1-2
size: -
DNA: TGTGCCAGCAGTCCCAGACGGGAGTGGTGGTATGGCTACACCTTC
CDR3: CASSPRREWWYGYTF

D: TRBD1
V: TRBV2
J: TRBJ1-2
size: -
DNA: TGTGCCAGCAGTGACGACAGGGGGCCCTATGGCTACACCTTC
CDR3: CASSDDRGPYGYTF

D: -
V: TRBV10-3
J: TRBJ2-1
size: -
DNA: TGTGCCATCGCGAAAAGCGATGAGCAGTTCTTC
CDR3: CAIAKSDEQFF

D: -
V: TRBV5-3
J: TRBJ1-1
size: few
DNA: TGTGCCAGAAGCTTGGGGACCGGGACGGCTATCCGGACTGAAGCTTTCTTT
CDR3: CARSLGTGTAIRTEAFF

D: -
V: TRBV4-2
J: TRBJ2-1
size: few
DNA: TGTGCCAGCAGCCAAGTGGAGGGCCAGGGGAGGAATGAGCAGTTCTTC
CDR3: CASSQVEGQGRNEQFF

D: -
V: TRBV28
J: TRBJ2-1
size: once
DNA: TGTGCCAGCACCCCTCGGGAGTTACGCTACAATGAGCAGTTCTTC
CDR3: CASTPRELRYNEQFF

D: -
V: TRBV5-1
J: TRBJ1-4
size: few
DNA: TGCGCCAGCAGGGGGGGCCGCAGCGGGACTAATGAAAAACTGTTTTTT
CDR3: CASRGGRSGTNEKLFF

D: TRBD2
V: TRBV7-2
J: TRBJ2-1
size: -
DNA: TGTGCCAGCAGCTTAGGTATTAGCGGGGTTTACAATGAGCAGTTCTTC
CDR3: CASSLGISGVYNEQFF

D: -
V: TRBV10-2
J: TRBJ1-5
size: -
DNA: TGCGCCAGCAGTGAAGGCGGGGGACGGCCCCAGCATTTT
CDR3: CASSEGGGRPQHF

D: TRBD2
V: TRBV11-2
J: TRBJ2-1
size: -
DNA: TGTGCCAGCAGCTCCGGGACTAGCGGGAGGCTTTACAATGAGCAGTTCTTC
CDR3: CASSSGTSGRLYNEQFF

D: TRBD2
V: TRBV6-4
J: TRBJ2-1
size: few
DNA: TGTGCCAGCAGTGACGGAGCCGGGACTAGCGGCTACAATGAGCAGTTCTTC
CDR3: CASSDGAGTSGYNEQFF

D: -
V: TRBV4-1
J: TRBJ1-5
size: -
DNA: TGCGCCAGCAGCCAAGAAAGGGCTAGCAATCAGCCCCAGCATTTT
CDR3: CASSQERASNQPQHF

D: TRBD1
V: TRBV7-8
J: TRBJ1-1
size: -
DNA: TGTGCCAGCAGCTGGACAGGGGGCGGCACTGAAGCTTTCTTT
CDR3: CASSWTGGGTEAFF

D: TRBD1
V: TRBV5-6
J: TRBJ2-7
size: -
DNA: TGTGCCAGCAGCTTCGGGACAGCCTCCTACGAGCAGTACTTC
CDR3: CASSFGTASYEQYF

D: -
V: TRBV2
J: TRBJ1-1
size: -
DNA: TGTGCCCTGGGAGGGGCGCCGGCTTTCTTT
CDR3: CALGGAPAFF

D: -
V: TRBV13
J: TRBJ1-6
size: -
DNA: TGTGCCAGCAGCTTATACTCCTATAATTCACCCCTCCACTTT
CDR3: CASSLYSYNSPLHF

D: -
V: TRBV18
J: TRBJ2-7
size: -
DNA: TGTGCCAGCTCGCTGTTTACAGGGATCGAGCAGTACTTC
CDR3: CASSLFTGIEQYF

D: -
V: TRBV2
J: TRBJ2-3
size: -
DNA: TGTGCCGGGGGGTCCACAGATACGCAGTATTTT
CDR3: CAGGSTDTQYF

D: -
V: TRBV11-3
J: TRBJ2-5
size: -
DNA: TGTGCCAGCAGCTTAGACGGCTACCAAGAGACCCAGTACTTC
CDR3: CASSLDGYQETQYF

D: -
V: TRBV7-6
J: TRBJ2-5
size: -
DNA: TGTGCCAGCAGCCTCCTAAAAGAGACCCAGTACTTC
CDR3: CASSLLKETQYF

D: -
V: TRBV5-1
J: TRBJ1-1
size: -
DNA: TGCGCCAGCAGCTTAAGTGGGACTGAAGCTTTCTTT
CDR3: CASSLSGTEAFF

D: -
V: TRBV20-1
J: TRBJ2-1
size: -
DNA: TGCAGTGCAGACTCAGGGAATGAGCAGTTCTTC
CDR3: CSADSGNEQFF

D: TRBD2
V: TRBV5-1
J: TRBJ2-1
size: medium-sized
DNA: TGCGCCAGCAGCTTACCCCCAGCGGGAGGGCTCAATGAGCAGTTCTTC
CDR3: CASSLPPAGGLNEQFF

D: -
V: TRBV5-6
J: TRBJ1-2
size: -
DNA: TGTGCCAGCAGCTTGGGGGAGTGGGTACCGTATGGCTACACCTTC
CDR3: CASSLGEWVPYGYTF